Detailed here is one TCR beta chain. What it binds is not known. PCR primers comprised 60 Vbeta and 13 Jbeta primers. The assay was immunoSEQ multiplex PCR, and TCRdb's table has in-frame clones only and misses some. The data contain roughly 130,000 clones, 73% of them singletons. The CDR3 is 15 amino acids. V was shortened by 6 bases and J by 1 base, with 14 bases between the two germline ends. Germline V gene sequence: CDR1 MNHNS, CDR2 SASEGT. The source of the sample is a study of cytomegalovirus exposure and HLA in healthy donors. Findings and limits, study-wide: Researchers had no immune exposure information except CMV serostatus available. The majority of TCR sequences were rare, yet some public TCRs appeared in many donors. Reports state that TCR beta sequences accurately predicted most subjects' HLA-A and HLA-B alleles.

The TCR comes from a woman between 35 and 50 years old in good health and CMV-seropositive. Sequences were obtained from PBMCs. The chain uses TRBV6-1 and TRBJ2-3; tentatively, D is TRBD1 (6 bases). CDR3 amino acids: CASSKQGRGTDTQYF. The CDR3, as DNA: TGTGCCAGCAGCAAACAGGGCAGAGGCACAGATACGCAGTATTTT.